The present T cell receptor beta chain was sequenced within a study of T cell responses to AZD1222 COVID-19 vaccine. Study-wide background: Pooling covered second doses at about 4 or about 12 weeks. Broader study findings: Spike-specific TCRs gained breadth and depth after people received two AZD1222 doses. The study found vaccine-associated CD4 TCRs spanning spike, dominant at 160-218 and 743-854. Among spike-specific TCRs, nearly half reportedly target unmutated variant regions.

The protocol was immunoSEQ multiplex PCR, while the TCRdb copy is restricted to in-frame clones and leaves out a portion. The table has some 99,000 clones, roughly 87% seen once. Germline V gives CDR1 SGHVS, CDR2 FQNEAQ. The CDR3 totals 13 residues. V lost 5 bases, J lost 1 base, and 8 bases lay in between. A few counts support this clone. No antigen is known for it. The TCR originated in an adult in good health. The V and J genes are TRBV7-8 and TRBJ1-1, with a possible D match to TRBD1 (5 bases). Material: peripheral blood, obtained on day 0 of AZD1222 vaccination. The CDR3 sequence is CASSNTGNTEAFF. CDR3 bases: TGTGCCAGCAGCAATACAGGGAACACTGAAGCTTTCTTT.